The clone carrying this T cell receptor (beta chain) showed up just once. Trimming took 7 bases from V and 2 from J, leaving 9 bases between them. This CDR3 spans 12 amino acids. Germline V gives CDR1 SEHNR, CDR2 FQNEAQ (reference sequence). This sample was taken from a study of T cell changes during pregnancy in multiple sclerosis. This table comes from immunoSEQ multiplex PCR, and its TCRdb copy is limited to in-frame clones, with some not included. The table includes approximately 43,000 clones, around 93% detected once. The rearrangement joins TRBV7-9 to TRBJ2-7, with D hard to call. The input for sequencing was CD8+ T cells from peripheral blood mononuclear cells, taken in the third trimester of pregnancy. This TCR was sampled from a female donor with multiple sclerosis, enrolled in a pregnancy study. The CDR3 loop reads CASTDKTYEQYF. The CDR3 bases are TGTGCCAGCACCGACAAAACCTACGAGCAGTACTTC.